The present T cell receptor beta chain was sequenced within a study of monozygotic twins with inflammatory bowel disease. Phlebotomy per donor yielded a single 2.5 ml blood sample. The UMIs contained a 6-nucleotide sample barcode. They were added by template switching during cDNA synthesis. TCRdb re-analyzed the 5' RACE reads; it lists each CDR3 protein once, without DNA. The table for this sample gives about 440,000 distinct CDR3 sequences. CDR3 length equals 13 residues. Germline lookup yields CDR1 DFQATT and CDR2 SNEGSKA (reference sequence). The material sequenced was blood. The receptor was derived from a human donor with ulcerative colitis or Crohn's disease, or a healthy co-twin of an affected twin (not recorded which). V and J are TRBV20-1 and TRBJ1-2; TCRdb indicates TRBD1, and absent DNA this call remains unverified. Here the CDR3 reads CSARLTGYYGYTF.